One sample yielded the 16 T cell receptor beta chains listed below, sequenced in a study of response to subunit inactivated influenza vaccine. A single record per CDR3 protein comes from TCRdb applying MiXCR to the RT-PCR reads. The table lists about 150,000 distinct CDR3 sequences, 9.5% to 12% of them singletons. Here the sequenced sample was CD8+ T cells sorted from PBMCs, taken roughly 24 months after vaccination. The receptor set was obtained from a man aged 50 to 69 who received an inactivated influenza vaccine.

The CDR3 protein is CASSPIIERGGNEQFF. The CDR3 DNA reads as TGTGCCAGCTCACCAATCATCGAGCGGGGGGGCAATGAGCAGTTCTTC. The rearrangement links TRBV18 to TRBJ2-1, with 10 bases aligning to TRBD2. There are 16 residues in the CDR3. CDR1 and CDR2 (germline): KGHSH, LQKENI. V dropped 2 bases and J dropped 6; count of bases not matched to a gene: 7.

This clonotype has at least ten counts. The chain combines TRBV25-1 with TRBJ2-1, with TRBD2 matching over 11 bases. CDR1 MGHDK and CDR2 SYGVNS come from the germline V gene. V shed 6 bases and J 4 bases; nucleotides not matched to a gene: 2. This CDR3 is 14 amino acids long. CDR3 bases: TGTGCCAGCAGAGGGACTAGCGGTTACAATGAGCAGTTCTTC. It codes for CASRGTSGYNEQFF.

V is TRBV13 and J is TRBJ2-4; D not resolved. CDR3 length: 14 amino acids. The germline CDR1 and CDR2 sequences are PRHDT and FYEKMQ (reference sequence). V lost 2 bases and J 0 bases, leaving 5 bases between the germline ends. CDR3 residues: CASSLLGAKNIQYF. The CDR3 nucleotides are TGTGCCAGCAGCTTATTGGGAGCCAAAAACATTCAGTACTTC.

A remark on this clonotype: The junction departs from germline at one end; a sequencing error may be responsible. The CDR3 DNA reads as TGTGCCAGGAGTCCGGGACAGGGAGCCAATGAGCAGTTCTTC. Translation: CARSPGQGANEQFF. This chain joins TRBV30 and TRBJ2-1; TRBD1 aligns across 9 bases. The CDR3 covers 14 residues. In germline, CDR1 is GTSNPN, CDR2 SVGIG (reference sequence). The whole variable domain, remainder taken from reference TRBV30 and TRBJ2-1, is SQTIHQWPATLVQPVGSPLSLECTVEGTSNPNLYWYRQAAGRGLQLLFYSVGIGQISSEVPQNLSASRPQDRQFILSSKKLLLSDSGFYLCARSPGQGANEQFFGPGTRLTVL.

Here the CDR3 reads CASSYRAGVSSYNEQFF. In DNA, the CDR3 is TGTGCCAGCAGCTACCGGGCGGGGGTGAGCTCCTACAATGAGCAGTTCTTC. This chain joins TRBV7-9 and TRBJ2-1; 7 bases align to TRBD2. Germline CDR1 and CDR2: SEHNR and FQNEAQ (reference sequence). V dropped 4 bases and J dropped 0; count of bases not matched to a gene: 9. The CDR3 has 17 residues.

This clonotype was recorded a few times. The rearrangement uses TRBV2 and TRBJ2-1; TRBD2 matches at 11 bases. The V segment lost 4 bases and the J segment 3 bases; nucleotides outside the gene matches: 11. CDR3 length: 18 amino acids. In germline, CDR1 is SNHLY, CDR2 FYNNEI. CDR3 amino acids: CASSGPSSGRALYNEQFF. The CDR3 bases are TGTGCCAGCAGTGGCCCAAGTAGCGGGAGGGCCCTCTACAATGAGCAGTTCTTC.

This chain joins TRBV4-3 and TRBJ2-1; unclear D gene. The germline V gene has CDR1 LGHNA and CDR2 YSLEER. This CDR3 spans 12 amino acids. V shed 5 bases and J shed 5 bases, with 7 bases lying between them. CDR3 bases: TGCGCCAGCAGCTACACAAACAATGAGCAGTTCTTC. This encodes CASSYTNNEQFF.

There are a few counts of this clonotype. This chain joins TRBV6-5 and TRBJ1-5; no clear D. Trimming left V 1 base short and J 1 base short, with 8 bases between. Germline V gene sequence: CDR1 MNHEY, CDR2 SVGAGI. This CDR3 has 15 amino acids. The CDR3 loop reads CASSYLGRSNQPQHF. The CDR3 nucleotides read TGTGCCAGCAGTTACTTAGGGAGGAGCAATCAGCCCCAGCATTTT.

This clonotype was seen repeatedly, ten times or more. CDR3 sequence (DNA): TGTGCCAGCAGCCAAGAGGGGCCTGAAGCTTTCTTT. As protein: CASSQEGPEAFF. The V gene is TRBV3-1, the J gene TRBJ1-1, with a tentative D call TRBD1 (5 bases). CDR1 is LGHDT and CDR2 is YNNKEL in the germline V gene (reference sequence). Between the trimmed V and J ends, which lost 0 bases and 6 bases, there was a span of 5 bases. This CDR3 region has 12 residues.

This chain joins TRBV6-5 and TRBJ1-1; no clear D. The CDR3 contains 13 residues. Trimming stripped 2 bases from V and 1 base from J, with 5 bases between. Germline V CDR1 and CDR2: MNHEY, SVGAGI. CDR3 loop: CASSYAENTEAFF. The CDR3 DNA reads TGTGCCAGCAGTTACGCCGAGAACACTGAAGCTTTCTTT.

V gene TRBV4-2 combines with J gene TRBJ1-2, with D possibly TRBD1 on 5 matching bases. With 4 bases removed from V and 4 bases from J, the gap between germline ends came to 13 bases. The germline gives CDR1 LGHNA, CDR2 YNFKEQ. The CDR3 runs 14 residues. CDR3 nucleotide sequence: TGTGCCAGCAGCCCCCGTGGGACCCTCTATGGCTACACCTTC. This encodes CASSPRGTLYGYTF.

This chain links TRBV4-2 with TRBJ1-1, with a weak D call TRBD1 (6 bases). V was shortened by 0 bases and J by 3 bases, with 8 bases between the two germline ends. The CDR3 sequence is 14 residues long. Germline CDR1 reads LGHNA; CDR2 reads YNFKEQ. The CDR3 nucleotides read TGTGCCAGCAGCCAAGATAGGACAGACACTGAAGCTTTCTTT. This sequence encodes CASSQDRTDTEAFF.

This clonotype was recorded a few times. The gene calls are TRBV15 and TRBJ1-1; TRBD1 matches 11 bases. Germline V gene lookup returns CDR1 LNHNV and CDR2 YYDKDF (reference sequence). The length of the CDR3 is 15 residues. The trim removed 5 bases at V and 4 bases at J, leaving 6 bases unmatched. Written as DNA, the CDR3 is TGTGCCACCAGCCGGGACAGGGGGATCGGCACTGAAGCTTTCTTT. Its translation is CATSRDRGIGTEAFF.

The rearrangement joins TRBV10-3 to TRBJ2-1, with D perhaps matching TRBD1 (6 bases). The CDR3 covers 18 residues. V gave up 0 bases and J gave up 4 bases, with 19 bases separating them. Germline lookup yields CDR1 ENHRY and CDR2 SYGVKD. CDR3 amino acids: CAISESFSGQRLYNEQFF. The CDR3 bases are TGTGCCATCAGTGAGTCGTTTTCAGGACAGAGGTTGTACAATGAGCAGTTCTTC.

This clonotype was detected ten times or more. The CDR3 region is CASSSSGPYNEQFF. The CDR3 nucleotides are TGTGCCAGCAGCTCTAGCGGGCCCTACAATGAGCAGTTCTTC. This chain uses TRBV7-3 with TRBJ2-1, with 8 bases that match TRBD2. J was trimmed by 2 bases and V by 4 bases; bases with no gene match: 1. Germline values: CDR1 SGHTA, CDR2 FQGTGA. The CDR3 covers 14 residues.

Turning to this clonotype: A read error may explain this, as a much larger clone is one base away. V usage is TRBV12-3 or TRBV12-4 and J usage is TRBJ2-1, with 15 bases aligning to TRBD2. This CDR3 has 15 residues. J lost 7 bases, V lost 7 bases, and 5 bases had no gene match. The CDR3 reads CASKGTSGGSNEQFF. The CDR3 nucleotides are TGTGCCAGCAAGGGGACTAGCGGGGGGTCAAATGAGCAGTTCTTC.